The next 9 T cell receptor beta chains were all read from a single sample in a study of blood T cell repertoires in COVID-19 (dated by TCRdb to the early 2020s). Libraries were made using the immunoSEQ multiplex PCR assay. This immuneACCESS table, as held by TCRdb, lists in-frame sequences with V and J called but not all clones. Of the missing ones, under half trace to an unresolved V gene in checked studies; the others have no known cause. This sample lists about 410,000 clones; 80% to 90% were detected once. The ten most abundant clones make up 1.4% of the sample. Sequenced input: peripheral blood. The receptor source for this set is a woman aged 30 to 39 with active or convalescent COVID-19.

This chain uses TRBV5-1 with TRBJ1-4; a weak D match, TRBD1 (6 bases). Germline V gene lookup returns CDR1 SGHRS and CDR2 YFSETQ. This CDR3 has 16 amino acids. Between the trimmed V and J ends, which lost 4 bases and 4 bases, there was a span of 17 bases. CDR3 residues: CASSRSGQLVNEKLFF. In DNA form, the CDR3 reads TGCGCCAGCAGCAGGTCCGGACAGTTAGTTAATGAAAAACTGTTTTTT.

The V call is TRBV4-1, the J call TRBJ2-3; tentatively, D is TRBD2 (6 bases). There are 15 residues in the CDR3. Trimming shortened V by 8 bases and J by 0 bases, and 15 bases separated the two germline ends. CDR1 and CDR2 (germline): MGHRA, YSYEKL. The CDR3, as DNA: TGCGCCAGCGCCTGGGGGGAAGTGAGCACAGATACGCAGTATTTT. Its protein is CASAWGEVSTDTQYF.

This clone came up once. This chain uses TRBV6-5 with TRBJ2-5; perhaps TRBD1 as D (5 bases). V lost 6 bases and J lost 2, with 13 bases in between. The CDR3 contains 14 residues. Germline V lookup: CDR1 MNHEY, CDR2 SVGAGI. For the CDR3, the DNA is TGTGCCAGCAGGGCTGACAGAAGTCAAGAGACCCAGTACTTC. It is translated as CASRADRSQETQYF.

J is TRBJ1-4 and V is TRBV7-8, with D tentatively TRBD1 (6 bases). V dropped 4 bases and J dropped 7 bases, with 13 bases sitting between them. CDR3 length: 14 amino acids. The V gene's germline CDR1 is SGHVS and CDR2 FQNEAQ. Written as DNA, the CDR3 is TGTGCCAGCAGCTCCCAGGGGTCGGGTGAAAAACTGTTTTTT. This codes for CASSSQGSGEKLFF.

The chain carries TRBV6-5 and TRBJ1-1; D is ambiguous. CDR1 is MNHEY and CDR2 is SVGAGI in the germline V gene. This CDR3 region has 13 residues. V dropped 4 bases and J dropped 10 bases, with 16 bases sitting between them. The CDR3 bases are TGTGCCAGCAGTTTCGCTGCCCGAGAGGGAGCTTTCTTT. This sequence encodes CASSFAAREGAFF.

This CDR3 is CASSQDQGPYEQYF. The DNA for the CDR3 is TGTGCCAGCAGCCAAGATCAGGGGCCCTACGAGCAGTACTTC. The genes are TRBV4-2 and TRBJ2-7; tentative D call: TRBD1 (6 bases). The CDR3 length is 14 residues. V dropped 0 bases and J dropped 2 bases, with 8 bases sitting between them. CDR1 is LGHNA and CDR2 is YNFKEQ in the germline V gene.

The V and J genes are TRBV3-1 (or the pseudogene TRBV3-2) and TRBJ2-1; TRBD1 aligns across 8 bases. Germline CDR1 and CDR2: LGHDT and YNNKEL (reference sequence). The length of the CDR3 is 14 residues. Trimming at V came to 3 bases and at J to 6 bases, leaving 4 bases not matched to a gene. DNA of the CDR3: TGTGCCAGCAGCCAGGTCGACAGGGGCAATGAGCAGTTCTTC. It is translated as CASSQVDRGNEQFF.

As regards this clone: Other DNA sequences of this sample code for an identical CDR3. This sequence joins TRBV18 and TRBJ1-6, with 9 bases that match TRBD1. Germline CDR1 is KGHSH and CDR2 is LQKENI. The CDR3 covers 14 residues. J gave up 10 bases and V 3 bases, and 4 bases lay outside the gene matches. The CDR3 spells CASSPGQGNSPLHF. DNA for the CDR3: TGTGCCAGCTCACCGGGACAGGGAAACTCACCCCTCCACTTT. Complete variable domain (other parts from reference TRBV18 and TRBJ1-6): NAGVMQNPRHLVRRRGQEARLRCSPMKGHSHVYWYRQLPEEGLKFMVYLQKENIIDESGMPKERFSAEFPKEGPSILRIQQVVRGDSAAYFCASSPGQGNSPLHFGNGTRLTVT.

V is TRBV11-2 and J is TRBJ2-7; 8 bases line up with TRBD1. V lost 5 bases to trimming and J lost 0 bases; unmatched junction nucleotides: 3. Germline-derived CDR1 and CDR2 are SGHAT and FQNNGV. The length of the CDR3 is 14 residues. CDR3 amino acids: CASSQGAVSYEQYF. DNA of the CDR3: TGTGCCAGCAGCCAGGGGGCAGTCTCCTACGAGCAGTACTTC.